This T cell receptor (beta chain) was observed in a study of shared clonotypes between healthy human individuals. The germline CDR1 and CDR2 sequences are SGHRS and YFSETQ. There are 16 residues in the CDR3. The V end was cut by 4 bases, the J end by 2 bases, with 17 bases between. Here immunoSEQ multiplex PCR was the method, and the copy in TCRdb shows in-frame clones only, minus some. The table includes over a million clones, around 97% detected once. As to this clone: Its antigen is not identified.

Study results and caveats: For naive CD4 cells, approximately 4.8% of clonotypes were shared across a handful of donors.

Sequenced material: naive CD4+ T cells sorted from blood. The subset denotes: CD45RA+ positively selected. This chain links TRBV5-1 with TRBJ2-3; perhaps TRBD1 as D (5 bases). The TCR originated in a man under 40 in good health. For the CDR3, the DNA is TGCGCCAGCAGCCGGCAGGGCGGCGACACCACAGATACGCAGTATTTT. This gives the protein CASSRQGGDTTDTQYF.